The 20 T cell receptor beta chains below were found in one sample sequenced in a study of blood T cells in healthy people across ages. Alongside a J-beta primer mix, a sample-barcoded 5' primer served in a second PCR lasting about 7 to 11 cycles. Via MiXCR, TCRdb re-called the 5' RACE reads, giving one row per CDR3 protein. This sample yields hundreds of thousands of distinct CDR3 sequences, of which about 55% are seen a single time; about 38% belongs to the top ten. The sample consisted of blood. These receptors were obtained from a man older than 75 in good health.

The chain is built from TRBV15 and TRBJ2-4, with 7 bases lining up with TRBD2. This CDR3 is 16 amino acids long. Germline CDR1 and CDR2: LNHNV and YYDKDF (reference sequence). V was pared by 0 bases and J by 6 bases, with 8 bases of the junction left unmatched. This CDR3 reads CATSRDLGGRGNIQYF. The CDR3 nucleotides read TGTGCCACCAGCAGAGATCTTGGAGGGAGGGGAAACATTCAGTACTTC. The full variable domain, rest sourced from reference TRBV15 and TRBJ2-4, is DAMVIQNPRYQVTQFGKPVTLSCSQTLNHNVMYWYQQKSSQAPKLLFHYYDKDFNNEADTPDNFQSRRPNTSFCFLDIRSPGLGDTAMYLCATSRDLGGRGNIQYFGAGTRLSVL.

This chain links TRBV6-5 with TRBJ2-6, with 8 bases matching TRBD1. The CDR3 runs to 16 residues. From germline, CDR1 is MNHEY and CDR2 SVGAGI. The junction had 8 bases not matched to a gene; V was cut back by 10 bases and J by 0 bases. The CDR3 here is CATIGDRTSGANVLTF. In nucleotides, the CDR3 is TGTGCCACCATAGGGGACAGGACCTCTGGGGCCAACGTCCTGACTTTC.

For this clonotype: At one boundary the junction diverges from the germline segment, which might be a read error. The chain employs TRBV6-5 and TRBJ2-3; TRBD2 aligns across 8 bases. The CDR3 covers 19 residues. Germline CDR1 reads MNHEY; CDR2 reads SVGAGI. This CDR3 reads CASRYSPVGLEVSTDTQYF. The CDR3 DNA reads TGTGCCAGCCGTTACTCGCCCGTGGGACTAGAGGTTAGCACAGATACGCAGTATTTT.

This clonotype was counted between two and nine times. The V gene is TRBV7-2, the J gene TRBJ2-5; the match to TRBD2 covers 14 bases. The DNA end is a closer match to TRBJ2-7, so the J assignment may be wrong. Looked up from germline, CDR1 is SGHTA and CDR2 is FQGNSA. This CDR3 has 19 residues. CDR3 amino acids: CASSSRMTSGRVTIHEQYF. CDR3 sequence (DNA): TGTGCCAGCAGCTCCCGAATGACTAGCGGGAGGGTAACGATCCACGAGCAGTACTTC.

The chain is built from TRBV20-1 and TRBJ2-7; possibly TRBD2 for D (5 bases). V was cut by 0 bases and J by 6 bases, with 12 bases left in between. The CDR3 is 13 amino acids. The germline gives CDR1 DFQATT, CDR2 SNEGSKA (reference sequence). The CDR3 DNA reads as TGCAGTGCTAGAGACCGGTGGAGGTGCGAGCAGTACTTC. Its translation: CSARDRWRCEQYF.

The chain joins TRBV6-1 to TRBJ2-7; the D gene is possibly TRBD2 (6 bases). V dropped 3 bases and J dropped 10 bases, with 19 bases sitting between them. CDR1 is MNHNS, CDR2 SASEGT, per germline. The CDR3 extends over 14 amino acids. The CDR3 spells CASSEVGRGGNQYF. The CDR3 region has the DNA TGTGCCAGCAGTGAGGTAGGCCGAGGAGGGAACCAGTACTTC.

V and J are TRBV11-2 and TRBJ2-5, with TRBD2 identical over 10 bases. The CDR3 has 14 amino acids. CDR1 and CDR2 from the germline V gene are SGHAT and FQNNGV. Trimming removed 5 bases from V and 4 bases from J; junction bases left unmatched: 4. The CDR3 DNA follows: TGTGCCAGCAGCCTAGCGGGAGAGGCAGAGACCCAGTACTTC. It specifies CASSLAGEAETQYF. The full variable domain, in which reference TRBV11-2 and TRBJ2-5 provide the parts outside the CDR3, is EAGVAQSPRYKIIEKRQSVAFWCNPISGHATLYWYQQILGQGPKLLIQFQNNGVVDDSQLPKDRFSAERLKGVDSTLKIQPAKLEDSAVYLCASSLAGEAETQYFGPGTRLLVL.

The rearrangement links TRBV5-1 to TRBJ1-1; TRBD1 is a possible D gene (5 bases). V shed 2 bases and J shed 11 bases, with 25 bases lying between them. This CDR3 comprises 16 residues. Germline-derived CDR1 and CDR2 are SGHRS and YFSETQ. CDR3 coding DNA: TGCGCCAGCAGCTTATCCCTGGGAGGGGCCACCAGGGATGCTTTCTTT. It specifies CASSLSLGGATRDAFF.

The CDR3 coding sequence is TGCGCCAGCAGCTTGTCTGGGGGAGATGAAAAACTGTTTTTT. Translated, it gives CASSLSGGDEKLFF. The chain recombines TRBV5-1 with TRBJ1-4; D perhaps matches TRBD1 (5 bases). Per the germline V gene, CDR1 is SGHRS and CDR2 is YFSETQ. The V and J ends lost 1 base and 6 bases respectively, with 10 bases between them. The CDR3 is 14 residues long.

This clonotype was seen a handful of times. Given a much more abundant clone one base away, this may be a read error. The chain combines TRBV7-2 with TRBJ2-7; 7 nucleotides match TRBD1. CDR1 is SGHTA, CDR2 FQGNSA, per germline. The CDR3 has 14 residues. The CDR3 DNA sequence: TGTGCCTGCAGCCCGGACAGGAGCTCCTACGAGCAGTACTTC. This codes for CACSPDRSSYEQYF. The entire variable domain, with the rest obtained from reference TRBV7-2 and TRBJ2-7, is as follows: GAGVSQSPSNKVTEKGKDVELRCDPISGHTALYWYRQSLGQGLEFLIYFQGNSAPDKSGLPSDRFSAERTGGSVSTLTIQRTQQEDSAVYLCACSPDRSSYEQYFGPGTRLTVT.

Here the CDR3 reads CASEETNVNEQFF. CDR3 DNA: TGTGCCAGCGAGGAGACTAATGTCAATGAGCAGTTCTTC. The rearrangement links TRBV2 to TRBJ2-1; possible D gene TRBD2, 5 bases. The ends were cut back, 8 bases at V and 6 bases at J, with 14 bases in the middle. The germline gives CDR1 SNHLY, CDR2 FYNNEI. The CDR3 is made up of 13 amino acids. The whole variable domain, remainder taken from reference TRBV2 and TRBJ2-1, is EPEVTQTPSHQVTQMGQEVILRCVPISNHLYFYWYRQILGQKVEFLVSFYNNEISEKSEIFDDQFSVERPDGSNFTLKIRSTKLEDSAMYFCASEETNVNEQFFGPGTRLTVL.

This chain uses TRBV5-1 with TRBJ2-7; 7 positions match TRBD2. The CDR3 is made up of 16 amino acids. J was trimmed by 3 bases and V by 3 bases; bases with no gene match: 12. Germline CDR1 is SGHRS and CDR2 is YFSETQ. The CDR3 reads CASSSTLADPFYEQYF. CDR3 DNA: TGCGCCAGCAGCTCGACCCTAGCGGACCCATTCTACGAGCAGTACTTC.

V and J are TRBV7-2 and TRBJ2-7; TRBD2 matches at 10 bases. Germline CDR1 reads SGHTA; CDR2 reads FQGNSA. The CDR3 covers 15 residues. The trim removed 5 bases at V and 7 bases at J, leaving 11 bases unmatched. The CDR3 loop is CASSKGASGSGEQYF. DNA of the CDR3: TGTGCCAGCAGCAAGGGAGCTAGCGGGAGTGGTGAGCAGTACTTC.

The J gene is TRBJ2-3, the V gene TRBV20-1, with TRBD2 identical over 7 bases. CDR1 DFQATT and CDR2 SNEGSKA come from the germline V gene (reference sequence). The V gene end was trimmed by 3 bases and the J gene end by 8 bases; junction bases not matched to a gene: 8. There are 13 residues in the CDR3. In DNA form, the CDR3 reads TGCAGTGCTAGTCGGACCTCGGGAGGTACGCAGTATTTT. It specifies CSASRTSGGTQYF.

This clonotype was counted a few times. The rearrangement joins TRBV20-1 to TRBJ2-3; the match to TRBD2 covers 9 bases. Germline values: CDR1 DFQATT, CDR2 SNEGSKA (reference sequence). The CDR3 length is 16 residues. Trimming cost V 5 bases and J 6 bases; bases outside gene matches: 15. In nucleotides, the CDR3 is TGCAGTGCTCCCAATAGCGGGAGTCCCACTAGGGATACGCAGTATTTT. Translation gives CSAPNSGSPTRDTQYF.

This clonotype was counted a few times. The chain is built from TRBV10-3 and TRBJ2-3; tentatively, D is TRBD1 (5 bases). CDR3 length: 14 residues. Trimming left V 3 bases short and J 14 bases short, with 21 bases between. Per germline, CDR1 ENHRY and CDR2 SYGVKD. The CDR3 DNA is TGTGCCATCAGTGAACAGGCCGCAGCCGGGTACGCGTATTTT. Translation gives CAISEQAAAGYAYF.

This clonotype was counted a few times. The J gene is TRBJ2-6, the V gene TRBV2; 12 bases line up with TRBD2. The CDR3 totals 18 residues. Trimming cost V 8 bases and J 0 bases; bases outside gene matches: 8. Germline CDR1 and CDR2: SNHLY and FYNNEI. Written as DNA, the CDR3 is TGTGCCAGCTACGCCCTAGCGGGAGGGCCCTCTGGGGCCAACGTCCTGACTTTC. Translated, it gives CASYALAGGPSGANVLTF.

V is TRBV7-9 and J is TRBJ2-5, with D unclear. Trimming removed 1 base at V and 0 bases at J, with 12 bases between. The CDR3 loop spans 16 amino acids. CDR1 is SEHNR and CDR2 is FQNEAQ in the germline V gene (reference sequence). CDR3 nucleotide sequence: TGTGCCAGCAGCTTAGAACGCGTACGGTACCAAGAGACCCAGTACTTC. Amino acid sequence: CASSLERVRYQETQYF.

The rearrangement links TRBV5-5 to TRBJ2-2, with TRBD2 matching 11 bases. In germline, CDR1 is SGHKS, CDR2 YYEKEE (reference sequence). The CDR3 has 16 amino acids. The V gene end was trimmed by 6 bases and the J gene end by 0 bases; junction bases not matched to a gene: 4. The DNA for the CDR3 is TGTGCCAGCACCCTACTAGCGGGAGCGAACACCGGGGAGCTGTTTTTT. Translated, it gives CASTLLAGANTGELFF.

The chain employs TRBV7-2 and TRBJ1-2, with D possibly being TRBD1 (5 bases). Per germline, CDR1 SGHTA and CDR2 FQGNSA. This CDR3 contains 13 residues. V lost 5 bases and J lost 8, with 15 bases in between. The CDR3 spells CASSGRDSAGYTF. For the CDR3, the DNA is TGTGCCAGCAGCGGCAGGGACTCGGCGGGCTACACCTTC.